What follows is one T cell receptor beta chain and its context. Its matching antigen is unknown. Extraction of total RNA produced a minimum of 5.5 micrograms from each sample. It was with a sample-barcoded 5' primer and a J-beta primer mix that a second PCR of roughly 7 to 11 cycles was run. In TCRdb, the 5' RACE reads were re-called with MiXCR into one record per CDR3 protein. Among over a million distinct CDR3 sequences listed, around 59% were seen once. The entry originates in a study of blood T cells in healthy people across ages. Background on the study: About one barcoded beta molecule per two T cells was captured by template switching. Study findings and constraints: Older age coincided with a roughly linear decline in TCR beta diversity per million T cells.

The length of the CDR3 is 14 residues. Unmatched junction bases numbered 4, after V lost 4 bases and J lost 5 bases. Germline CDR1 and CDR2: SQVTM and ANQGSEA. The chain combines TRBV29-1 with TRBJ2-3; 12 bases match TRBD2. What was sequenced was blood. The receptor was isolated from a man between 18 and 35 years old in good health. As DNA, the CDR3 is TGCAGCGTTGGCGGACTAGCGGGGAAAGATACGCAGTATTTT. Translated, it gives CSVGGLAGKDTQYF.